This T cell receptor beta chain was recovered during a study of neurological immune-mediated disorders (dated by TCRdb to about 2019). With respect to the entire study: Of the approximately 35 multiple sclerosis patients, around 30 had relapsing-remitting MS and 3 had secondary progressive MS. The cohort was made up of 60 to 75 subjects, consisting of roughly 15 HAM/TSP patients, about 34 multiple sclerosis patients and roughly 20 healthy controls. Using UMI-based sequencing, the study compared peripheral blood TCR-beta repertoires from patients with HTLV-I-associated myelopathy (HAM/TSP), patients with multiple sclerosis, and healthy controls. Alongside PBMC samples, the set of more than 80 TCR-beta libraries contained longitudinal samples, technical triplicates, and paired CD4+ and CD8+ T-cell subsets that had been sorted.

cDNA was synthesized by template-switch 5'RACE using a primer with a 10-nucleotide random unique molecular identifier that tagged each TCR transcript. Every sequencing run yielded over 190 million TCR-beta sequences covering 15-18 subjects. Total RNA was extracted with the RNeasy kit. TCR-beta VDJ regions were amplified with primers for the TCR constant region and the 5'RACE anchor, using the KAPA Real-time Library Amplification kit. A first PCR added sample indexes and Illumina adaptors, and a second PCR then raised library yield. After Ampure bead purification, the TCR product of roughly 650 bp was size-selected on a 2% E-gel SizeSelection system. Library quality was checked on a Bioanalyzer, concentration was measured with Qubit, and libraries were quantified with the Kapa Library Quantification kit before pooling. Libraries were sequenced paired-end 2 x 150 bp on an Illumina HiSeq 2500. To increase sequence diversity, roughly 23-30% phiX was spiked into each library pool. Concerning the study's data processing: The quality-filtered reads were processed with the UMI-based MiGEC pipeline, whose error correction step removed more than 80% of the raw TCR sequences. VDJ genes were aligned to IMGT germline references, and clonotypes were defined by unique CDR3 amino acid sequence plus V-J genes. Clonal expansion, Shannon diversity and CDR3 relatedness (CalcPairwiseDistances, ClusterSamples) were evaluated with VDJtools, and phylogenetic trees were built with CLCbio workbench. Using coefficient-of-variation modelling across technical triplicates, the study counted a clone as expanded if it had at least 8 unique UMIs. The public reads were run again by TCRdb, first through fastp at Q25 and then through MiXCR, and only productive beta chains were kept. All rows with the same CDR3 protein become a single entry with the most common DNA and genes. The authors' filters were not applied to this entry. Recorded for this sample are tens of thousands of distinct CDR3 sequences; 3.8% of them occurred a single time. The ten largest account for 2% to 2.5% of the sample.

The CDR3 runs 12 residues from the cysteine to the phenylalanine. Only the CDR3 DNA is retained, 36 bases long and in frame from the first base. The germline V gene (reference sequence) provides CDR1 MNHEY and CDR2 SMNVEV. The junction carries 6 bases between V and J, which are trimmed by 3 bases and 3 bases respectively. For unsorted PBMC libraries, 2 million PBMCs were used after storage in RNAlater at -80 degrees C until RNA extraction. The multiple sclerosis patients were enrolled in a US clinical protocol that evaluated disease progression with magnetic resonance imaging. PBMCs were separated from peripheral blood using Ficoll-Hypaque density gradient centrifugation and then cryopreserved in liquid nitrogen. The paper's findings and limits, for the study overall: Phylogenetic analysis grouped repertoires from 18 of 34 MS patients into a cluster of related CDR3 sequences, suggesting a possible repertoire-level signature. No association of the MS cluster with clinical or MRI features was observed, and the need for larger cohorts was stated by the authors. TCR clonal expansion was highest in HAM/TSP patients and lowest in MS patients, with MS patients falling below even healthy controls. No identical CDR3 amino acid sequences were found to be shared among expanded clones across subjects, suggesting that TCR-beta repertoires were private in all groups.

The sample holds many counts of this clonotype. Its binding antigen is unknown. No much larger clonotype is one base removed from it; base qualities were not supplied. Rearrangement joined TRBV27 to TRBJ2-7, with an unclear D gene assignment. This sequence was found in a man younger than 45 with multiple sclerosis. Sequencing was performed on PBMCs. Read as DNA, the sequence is TGTGCCAGCAGTTTGGATCGCTACGAGCAGTACTTC. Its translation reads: CASSLDRYEQYF.